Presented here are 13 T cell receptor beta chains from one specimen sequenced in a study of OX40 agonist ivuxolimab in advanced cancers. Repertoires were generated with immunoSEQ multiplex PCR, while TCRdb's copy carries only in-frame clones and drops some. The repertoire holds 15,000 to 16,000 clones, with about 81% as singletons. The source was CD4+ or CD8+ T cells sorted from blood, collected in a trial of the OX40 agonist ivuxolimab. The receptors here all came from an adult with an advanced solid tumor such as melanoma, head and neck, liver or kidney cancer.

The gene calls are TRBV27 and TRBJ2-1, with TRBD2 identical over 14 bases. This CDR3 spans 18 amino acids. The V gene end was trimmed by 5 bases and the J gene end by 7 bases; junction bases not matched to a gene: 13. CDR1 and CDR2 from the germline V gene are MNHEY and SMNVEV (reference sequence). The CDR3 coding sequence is TGTGCCAGCAGTACGGGACTAGCGGGAGACCTATGGGGGAATGAGCAGTTCTTC. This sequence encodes CASSTGLAGDLWGNEQFF.

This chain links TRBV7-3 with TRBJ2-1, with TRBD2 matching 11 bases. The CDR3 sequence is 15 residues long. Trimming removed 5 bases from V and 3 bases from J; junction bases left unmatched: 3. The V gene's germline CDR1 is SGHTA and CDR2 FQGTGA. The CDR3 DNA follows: TGTGCCAGCAGCGTTAGCGGGGGGGACTACAATGAGCAGTTCTTC. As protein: CASSVSGGDYNEQFF.

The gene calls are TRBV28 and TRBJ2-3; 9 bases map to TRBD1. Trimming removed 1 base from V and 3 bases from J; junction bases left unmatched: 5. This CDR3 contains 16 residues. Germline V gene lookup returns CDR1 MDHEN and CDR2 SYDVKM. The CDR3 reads CASSLSGQGRTDTQYF. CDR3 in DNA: TGTGCCAGCAGTTTATCGGGACAGGGTCGGACAGATACGCAGTATTTT.

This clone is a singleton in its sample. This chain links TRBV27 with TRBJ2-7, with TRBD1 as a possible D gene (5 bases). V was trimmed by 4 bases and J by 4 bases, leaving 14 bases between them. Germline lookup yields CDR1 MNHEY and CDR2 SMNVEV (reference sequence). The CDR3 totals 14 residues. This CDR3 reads CASSSARGSYEQYF. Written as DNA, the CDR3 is TGTGCCAGCAGTTCTGCAAGGGGATCGTACGAGCAGTACTTC.

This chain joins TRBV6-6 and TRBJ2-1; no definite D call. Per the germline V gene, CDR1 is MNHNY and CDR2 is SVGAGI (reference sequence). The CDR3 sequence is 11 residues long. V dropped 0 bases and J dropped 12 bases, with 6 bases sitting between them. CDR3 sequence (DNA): TGTGCCAGCAGTTACTCCGAGCGGCAGTTCTTC. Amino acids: CASSYSERQFF.

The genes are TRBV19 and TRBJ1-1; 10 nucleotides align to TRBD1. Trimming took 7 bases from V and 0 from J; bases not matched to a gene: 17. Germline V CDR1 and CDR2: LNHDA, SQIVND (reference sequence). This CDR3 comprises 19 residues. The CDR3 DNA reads TGTGCCAGTACCCCGTTTGGGGACAGGGGATCTGGGATGAACACTGAAGCTTTCTTT. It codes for CASTPFGDRGSGMNTEAFF.

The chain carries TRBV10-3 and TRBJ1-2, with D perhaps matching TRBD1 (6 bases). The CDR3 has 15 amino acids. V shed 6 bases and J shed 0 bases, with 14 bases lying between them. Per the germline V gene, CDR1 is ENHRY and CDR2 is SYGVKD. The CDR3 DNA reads TGTGCCATCAGGGGAGACAGGACAGCTAACTATGGCTACACCTTC. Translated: CAIRGDRTANYGYTF.

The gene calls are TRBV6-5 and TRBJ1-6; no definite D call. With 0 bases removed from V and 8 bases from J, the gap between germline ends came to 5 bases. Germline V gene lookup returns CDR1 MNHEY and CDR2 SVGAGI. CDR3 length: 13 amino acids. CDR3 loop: CASSYSEDSPLHF. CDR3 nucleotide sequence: TGTGCCAGCAGTTACTCCGAGGATTCACCCCTCCACTTT.

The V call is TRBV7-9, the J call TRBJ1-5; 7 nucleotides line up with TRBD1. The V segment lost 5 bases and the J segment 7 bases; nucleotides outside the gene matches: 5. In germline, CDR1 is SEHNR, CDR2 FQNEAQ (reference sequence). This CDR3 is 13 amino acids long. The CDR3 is CASSPGGGQPQHF. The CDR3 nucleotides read TGTGCCAGCAGCCCAGGGGGGGGGCAGCCCCAGCATTTT.

The CDR3 here is CASSPWSTFYGYTF. The DNA of the CDR3 is TGTGCCAGCAGCCCCTGGTCTACCTTCTATGGCTACACCTTC. The chain couples TRBV5-4 to TRBJ1-2; no firm D call. Trimming cost V 4 bases and J 4 bases, with 14 bases left between them. There are 14 residues in the CDR3. Germline CDR1 SGHNT, CDR2 YYREEE (reference sequence).

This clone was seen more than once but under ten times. CDR3 nucleotides: TGCGCCAGCAGCCACTCAGGGCCTTACCTCGATACGCAGTATTTT. It translates to CASSHSGPYLDTQYF. The chain has TRBV4-3 and TRBJ2-3; D may be TRBD1 (5 bases). V was pared by 3 bases and J by 6 bases, with 16 bases between. The CDR3 totals 15 residues. CDR1 is LGHNA, CDR2 YSLEER, per germline.

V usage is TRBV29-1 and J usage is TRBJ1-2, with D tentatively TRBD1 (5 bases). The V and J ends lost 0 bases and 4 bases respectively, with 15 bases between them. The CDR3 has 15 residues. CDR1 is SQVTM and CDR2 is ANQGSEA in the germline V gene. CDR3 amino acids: CSVEDPPTALYGYTF. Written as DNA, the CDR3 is TGCAGCGTTGAAGACCCTCCGACAGCTCTCTATGGCTACACCTTC.

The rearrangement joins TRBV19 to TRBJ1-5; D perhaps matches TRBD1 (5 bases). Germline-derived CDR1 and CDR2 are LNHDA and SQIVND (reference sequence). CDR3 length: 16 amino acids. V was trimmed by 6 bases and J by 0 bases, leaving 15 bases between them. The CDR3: CASREEGHHSNQPQHF. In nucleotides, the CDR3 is TGTGCCAGTAGGGAGGAAGGACACCATAGCAATCAGCCCCAGCATTTT.